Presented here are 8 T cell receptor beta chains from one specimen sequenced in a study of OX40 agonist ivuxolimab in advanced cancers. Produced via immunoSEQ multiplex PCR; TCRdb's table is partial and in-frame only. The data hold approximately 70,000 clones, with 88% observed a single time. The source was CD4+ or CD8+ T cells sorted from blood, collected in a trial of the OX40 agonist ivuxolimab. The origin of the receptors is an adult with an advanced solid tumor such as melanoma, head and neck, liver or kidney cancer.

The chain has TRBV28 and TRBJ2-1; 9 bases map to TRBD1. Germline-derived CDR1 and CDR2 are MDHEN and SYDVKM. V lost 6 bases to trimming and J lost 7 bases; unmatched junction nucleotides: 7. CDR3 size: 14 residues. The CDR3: CASSPGTGRNEQFF. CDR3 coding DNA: TGTGCCAGCAGCCCCGGGACAGGGAGGAATGAGCAGTTCTTC.

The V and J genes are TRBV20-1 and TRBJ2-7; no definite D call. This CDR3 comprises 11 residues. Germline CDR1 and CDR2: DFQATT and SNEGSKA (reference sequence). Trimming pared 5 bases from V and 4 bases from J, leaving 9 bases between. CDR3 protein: CSARSQYEQYF. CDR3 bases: TGCAGTGCTCGAAGCCAGTACGAGCAGTACTTC.

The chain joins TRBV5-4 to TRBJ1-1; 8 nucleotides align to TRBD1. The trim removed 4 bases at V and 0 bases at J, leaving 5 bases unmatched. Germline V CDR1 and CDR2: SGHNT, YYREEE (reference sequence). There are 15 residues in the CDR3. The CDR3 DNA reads TGTGCCAGCAGCGCCGCAGGGGGCGTGAACACTGAAGCTTTCTTT. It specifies CASSAAGGVNTEAFF. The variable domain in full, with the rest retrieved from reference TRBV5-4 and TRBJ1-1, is ETGVTQSPTHLIKTRGQQVTLRCSSQSGHNTVSWYQQALGQGPQFIFQYYREEENGRGNFPPRFSGLQFPNYSSELNVNALELDDSALYLCASSAAGGVNTEAFFGQGTRLTVV.

Here the CDR3 reads CSVRTGGNQPQHF. The CDR3, as DNA: TGCAGCGTTAGGACAGGGGGCAATCAGCCCCAGCATTTT. The chain carries TRBV29-1 and TRBJ1-5, with 9 bases fitting TRBD1. V shed 5 bases, J shed 2 bases, and the junction held 1 base outside the gene matches. This CDR3 is 13 amino acids long. From germline, CDR1 is SQVTM and CDR2 ANQGSEA. The variable domain in full, with the rest retrieved from reference TRBV29-1 and TRBJ1-5, is SAVISQKPSRDICQRGTSLTIQCQVDSQVTMMFWYRQQPGQSLTLIATANQGSEATYESGFVIDKFPISRPNLTFSTLTVSNMSPEDSSIYLCSVRTGGNQPQHFGDGTRLSIL.

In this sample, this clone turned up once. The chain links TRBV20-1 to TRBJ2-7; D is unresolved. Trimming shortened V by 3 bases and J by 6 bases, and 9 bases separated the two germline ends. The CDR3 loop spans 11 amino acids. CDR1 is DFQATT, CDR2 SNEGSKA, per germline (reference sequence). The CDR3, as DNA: TGCAGTGCTAGTAGGCTCGGCGAGCAGTACTTC. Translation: CSASRLGEQYF.

The CDR3 loop is CASSEGKGIDTEAFF. The CDR3 DNA reads TGTGCCAGCAGTGAAGGGAAGGGGATTGACACTGAAGCTTTCTTT. This rearrangement joins TRBV2 to TRBJ1-1, with D maybe TRBD1 (5 bases). Germline V lookup: CDR1 SNHLY, CDR2 FYNNEI. V lost 1 base to trimming and J lost 3 bases, with 12 bases between them. The CDR3 is 15 residues long.

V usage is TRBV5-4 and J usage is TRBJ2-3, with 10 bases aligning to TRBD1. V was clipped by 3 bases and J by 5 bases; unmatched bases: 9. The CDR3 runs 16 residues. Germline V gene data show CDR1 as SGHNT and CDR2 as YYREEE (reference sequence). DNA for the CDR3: TGTGCCAGCAGCTCCCCGGGACAGGGGTTTAAAGATACGCAGTATTTT. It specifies CASSSPGQGFKDTQYF.

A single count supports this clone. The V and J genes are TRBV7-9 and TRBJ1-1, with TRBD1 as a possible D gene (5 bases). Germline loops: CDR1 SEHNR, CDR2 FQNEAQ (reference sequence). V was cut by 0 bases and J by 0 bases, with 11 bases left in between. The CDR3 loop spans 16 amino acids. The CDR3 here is CASSLAAGHLNTEAFF. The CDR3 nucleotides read TGTGCCAGCAGCTTAGCGGCCGGACACCTGAACACTGAAGCTTTCTTT.